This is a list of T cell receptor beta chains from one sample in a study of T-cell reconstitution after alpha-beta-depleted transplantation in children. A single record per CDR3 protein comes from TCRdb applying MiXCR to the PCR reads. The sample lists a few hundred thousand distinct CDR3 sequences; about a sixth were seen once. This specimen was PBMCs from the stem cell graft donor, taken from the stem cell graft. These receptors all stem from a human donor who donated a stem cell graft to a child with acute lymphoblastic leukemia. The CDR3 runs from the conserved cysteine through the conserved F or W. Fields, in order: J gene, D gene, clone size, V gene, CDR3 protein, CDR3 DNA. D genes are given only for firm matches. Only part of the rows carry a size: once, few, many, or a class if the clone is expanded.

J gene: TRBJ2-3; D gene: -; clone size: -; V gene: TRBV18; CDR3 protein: CASSPPIGLLSTDTQYF; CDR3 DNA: TGTGCCAGCTCACCCCCTATAGGCCTTCTAAGCACAGATACGCAGTATTTT
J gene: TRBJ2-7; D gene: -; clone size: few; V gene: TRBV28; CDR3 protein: CASHKTGTYEQYF; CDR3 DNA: TGTGCCAGCCACAAAACTGGAACCTACGAGCAGTACTTC
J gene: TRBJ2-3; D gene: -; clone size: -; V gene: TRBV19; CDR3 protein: CASSDRFTDTQYF; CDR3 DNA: TGTGCCAGTAGCGACAGGTTCACAGATACGCAGTATTTT
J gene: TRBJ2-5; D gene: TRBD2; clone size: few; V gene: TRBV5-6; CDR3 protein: CASSLILAGSRQETQYF; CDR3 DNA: TGTGCCAGCAGCTTGATACTAGCGGGATCGAGGCAAGAGACCCAGTACTTC
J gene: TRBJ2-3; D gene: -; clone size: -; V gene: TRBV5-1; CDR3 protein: CASSLVPGVMDTQYF; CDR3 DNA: TGCGCCAGCAGCTTGGTTCCGGGAGTTATGGATACGCAGTATTTT
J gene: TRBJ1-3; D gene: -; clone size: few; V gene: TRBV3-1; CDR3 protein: CASSQDPQIGSGNTIYF; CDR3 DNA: TGTGCCAGCAGCCAAGATCCTCAGATTGGGTCTGGAAACACCATATATTTT
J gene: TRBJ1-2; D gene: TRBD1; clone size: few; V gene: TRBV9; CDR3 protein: CASSASTGQGYYGYTF; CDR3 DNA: TGTGCCAGCAGCGCGAGCACCGGACAGGGTTACTATGGCTACACCTTC
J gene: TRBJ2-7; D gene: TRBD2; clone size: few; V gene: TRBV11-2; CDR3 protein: CASSLDRAGEEYF; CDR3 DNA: TGTGCCAGCAGCTTAGACCGAGCGGGAGAGGAGTACTTC
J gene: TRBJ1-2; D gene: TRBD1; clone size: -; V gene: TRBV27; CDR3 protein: CASKFGGQGAFGGGYTF; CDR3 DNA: TGTGCCAGCAAGTTTGGGGGACAGGGGGCATTTGGAGGTGGCTACACCTTC
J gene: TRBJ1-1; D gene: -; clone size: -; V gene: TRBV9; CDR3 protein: CASSVVGLNTEAFF; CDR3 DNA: TGTGCCAGCAGCGTAGTGGGTTTGAACACTGAAGCTTTCTTT
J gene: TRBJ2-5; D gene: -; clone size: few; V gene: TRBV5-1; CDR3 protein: CASSLANQVETQYF; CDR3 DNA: TGCGCCAGCAGCTTGGCCAACCAGGTGGAGACCCAGTACTTC
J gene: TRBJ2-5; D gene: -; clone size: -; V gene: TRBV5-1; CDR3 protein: CASSPIGGGQETQYF; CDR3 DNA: TGCGCCAGCAGCCCGATTGGAGGGGGACAAGAGACCCAGTACTTC
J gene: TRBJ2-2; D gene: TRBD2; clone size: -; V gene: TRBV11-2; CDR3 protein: CASSLGTSGRFTGELFF; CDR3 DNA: TGTGCCAGCAGCTTAGGGACTAGCGGGAGATTCACCGGGGAGCTGTTTTTT
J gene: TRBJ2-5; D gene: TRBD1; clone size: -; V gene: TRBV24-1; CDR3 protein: CATSPGQGRYQETQYF; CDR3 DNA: TGTGCCACCAGCCCGGGACAGGGGCGATACCAAGAGACCCAGTACTTC
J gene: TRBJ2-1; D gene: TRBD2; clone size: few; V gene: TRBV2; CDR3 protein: CASRRTSGDNEQFF; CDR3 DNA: TGTGCCAGCAGGAGGACTAGCGGTGACAATGAGCAGTTCTTC
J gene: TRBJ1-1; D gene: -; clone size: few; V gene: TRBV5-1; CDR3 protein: CASGKEYTEAFF; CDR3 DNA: TGCGCCAGCGGCAAGGAGTACACTGAAGCTTTCTTT
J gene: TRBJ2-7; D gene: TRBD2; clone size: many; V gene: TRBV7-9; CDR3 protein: CASSVSGTYEQYF; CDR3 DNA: TGTGCCAGCAGCGTTAGCGGGACCTACGAGCAGTACTTC
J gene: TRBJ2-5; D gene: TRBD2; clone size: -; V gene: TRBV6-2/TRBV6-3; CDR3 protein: CASRLAGGETQYF; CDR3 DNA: TGTGCCAGCAGGTTAGCGGGAGGAGAGACCCAGTACTTC
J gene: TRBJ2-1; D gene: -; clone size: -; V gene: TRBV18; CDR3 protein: CASSPDDNEQFF; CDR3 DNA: TGTGCCAGCTCACCAGATGACAATGAGCAGTTCTTC
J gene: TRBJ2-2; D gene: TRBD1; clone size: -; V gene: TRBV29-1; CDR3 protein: CSVVPGRGTSVELFF; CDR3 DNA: TGCAGCGTTGTCCCGGGCAGGGGGACCTCCGTGGAGCTGTTTTTT
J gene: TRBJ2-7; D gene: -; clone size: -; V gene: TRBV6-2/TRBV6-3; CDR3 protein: CASGKPSLEQYF; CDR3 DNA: TGTGCCAGCGGAAAACCCAGCCTAGAGCAGTACTTC
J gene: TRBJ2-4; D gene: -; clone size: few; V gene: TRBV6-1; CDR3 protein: CASSRRGLGVAKNIQYF; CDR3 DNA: TGTGCCAGCAGCCGGAGGGGTTTAGGGGTAGCCAAAAACATTCAGTACTTC
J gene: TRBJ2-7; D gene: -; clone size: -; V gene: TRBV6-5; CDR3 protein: CASSYEENSYEQYF; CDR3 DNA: TGTGCCAGCAGTTACGAGGAGAACTCCTACGAGCAGTACTTC
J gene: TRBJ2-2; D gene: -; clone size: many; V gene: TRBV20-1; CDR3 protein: CSASRTHTGELFF; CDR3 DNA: TGCAGTGCTAGTCGGACGCACACCGGGGAGCTGTTTTTT
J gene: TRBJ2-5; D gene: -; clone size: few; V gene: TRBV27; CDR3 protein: CASSPGSQETQYF; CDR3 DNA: TGTGCCAGCAGTCCCGGCAGTCAAGAGACCCAGTACTTC
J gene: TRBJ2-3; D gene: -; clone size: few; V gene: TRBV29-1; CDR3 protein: CSVERDVKDTQYF; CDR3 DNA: TGCAGCGTTGAACGCGACGTTAAAGATACGCAGTATTTT
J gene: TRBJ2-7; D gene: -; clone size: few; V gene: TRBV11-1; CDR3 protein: CASSHPLLGDYEQYF; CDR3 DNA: TGTGCCAGCAGCCACCCCCTACTAGGGGACTACGAGCAGTACTTC
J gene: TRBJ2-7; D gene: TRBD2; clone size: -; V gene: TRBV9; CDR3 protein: CASSVGPLAGFPYEQYF; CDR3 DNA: TGTGCCAGCAGCGTAGGACCTCTAGCGGGGTTCCCCTACGAGCAGTACTTC
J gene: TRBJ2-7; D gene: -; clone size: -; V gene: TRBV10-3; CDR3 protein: CAISALSYEQYF; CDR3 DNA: TGTGCCATTTCCGCCCTCTCCTACGAGCAGTACTTC
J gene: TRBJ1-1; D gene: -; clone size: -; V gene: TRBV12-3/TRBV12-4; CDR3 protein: CASSPRQSLTEAFF; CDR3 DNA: TGTGCCAGCAGTCCTAGACAGAGCCTCACTGAAGCTTTCTTT
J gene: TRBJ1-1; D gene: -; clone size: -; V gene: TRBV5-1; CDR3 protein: CASGQQGRNTEAFF; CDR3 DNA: TGCGCCAGCGGCCAACAGGGTAGGAACACTGAAGCTTTCTTT
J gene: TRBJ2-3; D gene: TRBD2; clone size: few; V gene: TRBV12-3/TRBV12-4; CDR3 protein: CASIWGLAGRIDTQYF; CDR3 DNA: TGTGCCAGCATTTGGGGACTAGCGGGAAGAATAGATACGCAGTATTTT
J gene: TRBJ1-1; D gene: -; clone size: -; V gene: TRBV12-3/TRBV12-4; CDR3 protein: CASSPPPDKNTEAFF; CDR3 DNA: TGTGCCAGCAGTCCGCCACCCGACAAGAACACTGAAGCTTTCTTT
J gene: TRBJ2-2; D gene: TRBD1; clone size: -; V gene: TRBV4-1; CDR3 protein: CASSQEDRPTGELFF; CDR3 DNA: TGCGCCAGCAGCCAAGAGGACAGGCCCACCGGGGAGCTGTTTTTT
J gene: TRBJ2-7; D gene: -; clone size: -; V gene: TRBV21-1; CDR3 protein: CASSTLRTGFYERYF; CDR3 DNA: TGTGCCAGCAGCACCCTCAGGACAGGGTTCTACGAGCGGTACTTC
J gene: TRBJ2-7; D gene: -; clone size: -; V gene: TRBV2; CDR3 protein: CASMEQSYEQYF; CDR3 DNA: TGTGCCAGCATGGAACAGAGCTACGAGCAGTACTTC
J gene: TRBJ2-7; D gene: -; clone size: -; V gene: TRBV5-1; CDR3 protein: CASSLDSLAYEQYF; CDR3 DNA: TGCGCCAGCAGCTTGGACTCCCTGGCTTACGAGCAGTACTTC
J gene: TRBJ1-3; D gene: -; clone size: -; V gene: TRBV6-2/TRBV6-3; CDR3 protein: CASRPPADSGNTIYF; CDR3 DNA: TGTGCCAGCAGGCCTCCTGCGGACTCTGGAAACACCATATATTTT
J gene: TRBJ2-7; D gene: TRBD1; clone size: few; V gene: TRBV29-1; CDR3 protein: CSVIKQGREQYF; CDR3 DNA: TGCAGCGTCATCAAACAGGGGCGCGAGCAGTACTTC
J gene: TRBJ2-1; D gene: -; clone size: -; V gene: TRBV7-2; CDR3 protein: CASSLASLRGWGNEQFF; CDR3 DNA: TGTGCCAGCAGCTTAGCGAGTTTACGGGGCTGGGGCAATGAGCAGTTCTTC
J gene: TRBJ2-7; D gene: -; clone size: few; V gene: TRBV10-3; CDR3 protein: CATRSDEQYF; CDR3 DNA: TGTGCCACCCGGAGCGACGAGCAGTACTTC
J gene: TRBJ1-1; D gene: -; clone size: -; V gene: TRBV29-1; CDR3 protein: CSHGSRITGMNTEAFF; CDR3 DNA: TGCAGCCATGGGAGTAGAATTACTGGGATGAACACTGAAGCTTTCTTT
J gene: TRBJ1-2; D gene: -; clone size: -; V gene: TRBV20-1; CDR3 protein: CSASEAGPYGYTF; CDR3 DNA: TGCAGTGCTAGTGAGGCAGGGCCGTATGGCTACACCTTC
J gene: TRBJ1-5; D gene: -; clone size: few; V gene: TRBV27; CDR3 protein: CASSLAGRGQPQHF; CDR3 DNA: TGTGCCAGCAGTTTAGCAGGTCGGGGGCAGCCCCAGCATTTT
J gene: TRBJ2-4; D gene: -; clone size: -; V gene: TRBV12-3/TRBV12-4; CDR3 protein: CASSLDFNPKNIQYF; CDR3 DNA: TGTGCCAGCAGTTTAGACTTCAACCCCAAAAACATTCAGTACTTC
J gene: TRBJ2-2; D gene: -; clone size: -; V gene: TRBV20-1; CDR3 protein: CSARQLNTGELFF; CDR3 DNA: TGCAGTGCTAGACAGTTGAACACCGGGGAGCTGTTTTTT
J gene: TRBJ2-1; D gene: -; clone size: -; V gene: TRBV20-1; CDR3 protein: CSAWRQQNEQFF; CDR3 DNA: TGCAGTGCATGGAGGCAGCAAAATGAGCAGTTCTTC
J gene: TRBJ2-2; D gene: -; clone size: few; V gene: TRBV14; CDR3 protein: CASSRLQRVTGELFF; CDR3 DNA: TGTGCCAGCAGCCGGCTCCAGCGGGTCACCGGGGAGCTGTTTTTT
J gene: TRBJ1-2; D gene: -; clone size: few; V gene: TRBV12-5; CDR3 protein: CASGLRKGTHGYTF; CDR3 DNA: TGTGCTAGTGGTTTGCGGAAAGGGACACATGGCTACACCTTC
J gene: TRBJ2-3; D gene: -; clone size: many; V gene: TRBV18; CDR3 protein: CASSPATDTQYF; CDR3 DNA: TGTGCCAGCTCACCAGCCACAGATACGCAGTATTTT